Each of the 26 T cell receptor beta chains below was sequenced from the same sample in a study of blood T cell repertoires in COVID-19 (dated by TCRdb to about 2020). The library was made by the immunoSEQ multiplex PCR assay. Drawn from immuneACCESS, this table holds only the in-frame rearrangements with V and J called that TCRdb kept. Clones are partly lost; checked studies trace under half to an unresolved V gene and leave the rest unexplained. Within this sample are approximately 210,000 clones, with roughly 90% of them counted one time only. 1.9% of the sample is held by the ten biggest clonotypes. Sequenced: peripheral blood. These receptors all stem from a man aged 35-49 years with active or convalescent COVID-19.

The chain has TRBV9 and TRBJ1-5; D gene unclear. V lost 1 base, J lost 3 bases, and 11 bases lay in between. This CDR3 comprises 15 residues. Per the germline V gene, CDR1 is SGDLS and CDR2 is YYNGEE. CDR3 amino acids: CASSVSGVINQPQHF. The CDR3 DNA sequence: TGTGCCAGCAGCGTATCCGGAGTAATCAATCAGCCCCAGCATTTT.

The V gene is TRBV7-3, the J gene TRBJ1-2, with D unclear. Germline assignment: CDR1 SGHTA and CDR2 FQGTGA. The CDR3 consists of 18 residues. Trimming removed 1 base from V and 0 bases from J, with 18 bases in between. The CDR3: CASSLSKGVEGPNYGYTF. The CDR3 DNA is TGTGCCAGCAGCTTAAGCAAGGGCGTGGAGGGCCCTAACTATGGCTACACCTTC.

This chain uses TRBV18 with TRBJ1-5; D not certain. The germline V and J ends were trimmed by 0 bases and 5 bases, with 5 bases remaining between them. Germline CDR1 and CDR2: KGHSH and LQKENI. CDR3 length equals 13 residues. This CDR3 is CASSPPGDQPQHF. CDR3 bases: TGTGCCAGCTCACCACCCGGGGATCAGCCCCAGCATTTT.

This sequence joins TRBV27 and TRBJ2-7, with D perhaps matching TRBD2 (5 bases). The CDR3 loop spans 14 amino acids. The V and J ends lost 7 bases and 3 bases respectively, with 16 bases between them. Looked up from germline, CDR1 is MNHEY and CDR2 is SMNVEV (reference sequence). The CDR3 DNA sequence: TGTGCCAGCACCCCGGCAAGCGGCGACTACGAGCAGTACTTC. This translates into CASTPASGDYEQYF.

Only a few counts were recorded for this clone. This sequence joins TRBV18 and TRBJ1-4, with 10 bases matching TRBD1. This CDR3 is 14 amino acids long. Germline values: CDR1 KGHSH, CDR2 LQKENI. The J segment lost 7 bases and the V segment lost 5 bases, leaving 4 bases of the junction unmatched. As DNA, the CDR3 is TGTGCCAGCTCAGCCGGGACAGGGGTTGAAAAACTGTTTTTT. It is translated as CASSAGTGVEKLFF.

V gene TRBV2 combines with J gene TRBJ1-2; 8 bases map to TRBD1. The CDR3 consists of 13 residues. Trimming cost V 7 bases and J 8 bases; bases outside gene matches: 9. Germline V gene sequence: CDR1 SNHLY, CDR2 FYNNEI. CDR3 bases: TGTGCCAGCAATCCGACAGGGGATAGGGGCTACACCTTC. It is translated as CASNPTGDRGYTF.

The chain links TRBV28 to TRBJ2-7; TRBD1 aligns across 8 bases. CDR1 and CDR2 from the germline V gene are MDHEN and SYDVKM. CDR3 length: 14 residues. The V and J ends lost 6 bases and 4 bases, in that order; junction bases with no gene match: 8. The CDR3 coding sequence is TGTGCCAGCAGGACCCATACAGGGGGGTACGAGCAGTACTTC. Its translation is CASRTHTGGYEQYF.

The chain combines TRBV28 with TRBJ1-2; no clear D gene. The germline V gene has CDR1 MDHEN and CDR2 SYDVKM. With 5 bases removed from V and 2 bases from J, the gap between germline ends came to 18 bases. The CDR3 covers 16 residues. CDR3 sequence (DNA): TGTGCCAGCAGTCGACATGGTTTTTCCCCCAACTATGGCTACACCTTC. It specifies CASSRHGFSPNYGYTF.

The V and J genes are TRBV6-5 and TRBJ1-2; the match to TRBD1 covers 7 bases. In germline, CDR1 is MNHEY, CDR2 SVGAGI. This CDR3 contains 14 residues. V was pared by 5 bases and J by 3 bases, with 6 bases of the junction left unmatched. The CDR3 DNA sequence: TGTGCCAGCAGTCTTCGGACAGGCGACTATGGCTACACCTTC. It codes for CASSLRTGDYGYTF.

V and J are TRBV5-4 and TRBJ1-1; 8 bases match TRBD1. Looked up from germline, CDR1 is SGHNT and CDR2 is YYREEE (reference sequence). The CDR3 spans 16 residues. Trimming removed 0 bases from V and 0 bases from J; junction bases left unmatched: 4. This CDR3 is CASSLGQGALNTEAFF. The CDR3 DNA follows: TGTGCCAGCAGCTTGGGGCAGGGGGCTTTGAACACTGAAGCTTTCTTT.

The chain links TRBV5-8 to TRBJ1-2; D call uncertain. V was trimmed by 4 bases and J by 5 bases, leaving 6 bases between them. This CDR3 spans 11 amino acids. From germline, CDR1 is SGHTS and CDR2 YDEGEE. The chain's CDR3 is CASSREYGYTF. The CDR3 DNA sequence: TGTGCCAGCAGCCGGGAATATGGCTACACCTTC.

The V and J genes are TRBV29-1 and TRBJ2-5, with D perhaps TRBD2 (7 bases). This CDR3 spans 14 amino acids. The ends were cut back, 2 bases at V and 4 bases at J, with 14 bases in the middle. Germline CDR1 and CDR2: SQVTM and ANQGSEA. CDR3 bases: TGCAGCGTTGAACCTGAGAGGGGGGGAGAGACCCAGTACTTC. Translated, it gives CSVEPERGGETQYF.

The rearrangement joins TRBV2 to TRBJ1-1; D unresolved. V gave up 7 bases and J gave up 5 bases, with 11 bases separating them. The CDR3 consists of 12 residues. Germline lookup yields CDR1 SNHLY and CDR2 FYNNEI. The CDR3 nucleotides are TGTGCCAGCAAATCAGAGGCAACTGAAGCTTTCTTT. This encodes CASKSEATEAFF.

The gene calls are TRBV7-2 and TRBJ1-5, with D unclear. V lost 5 bases to trimming and J lost 6 bases, with 11 bases between them. Germline-derived CDR1 and CDR2 are SGHTA and FQGNSA. The CDR3 runs 13 residues. In DNA form, the CDR3 reads TGTGCCAGCAGCCCGGCGGGGAGTCAGCCCCAGCATTTT. Protein product: CASSPAGSQPQHF. Variable domain in full (rest from reference TRBV7-2 and TRBJ1-5): GAGVSQSPSNKVTEKGKDVELRCDPISGHTALYWYRQSLGQGLEFLIYFQGNSAPDKSGLPSDRFSAERTGGSVSTLTIQRTQQEDSAVYLCASSPAGSQPQHFGDGTRLSIL.

CDR3 bases: TGTGCCAGCAGCTTAGCCGAAGCGGGGGGGACAGATACGCAGTATTTT. As protein: CASSLAEAGGTDTQYF. The gene calls are TRBV7-9 and TRBJ2-3; 10 bases fit TRBD2. The CDR3 length is 16 residues. V lost 0 bases to trimming and J lost 3 bases; unmatched junction nucleotides: 3. CDR1 and CDR2 from the germline V gene are SEHNR and FQNEAQ (reference sequence).

The chain uses TRBV29-1 and TRBJ1-2, with a weak D call TRBD1 (5 bases). Germline V lookup: CDR1 SQVTM, CDR2 ANQGSEA. The CDR3 length is 12 residues. Trimming pared 7 bases from V and 4 bases from J, leaving 13 bases between. The CDR3 protein is CSEQTAGYGYTF. The CDR3 DNA sequence: TGCAGCGAACAGACAGCCGGCTATGGCTACACCTTC.

The chain has TRBV7-8 and TRBJ2-1, with 8 bases fitting TRBD1. CDR3 size: 15 residues. The V and J ends lost 5 bases and 5 bases, in that order; junction bases with no gene match: 8. Germline V gene lookup returns CDR1 SGHVS and CDR2 FQNEAQ. The CDR3 is CASSPGQGTNNEQFF. CDR3 nucleotide sequence: TGTGCCAGCAGCCCAGGACAGGGAACGAACAATGAGCAGTTCTTC.

Only one count was recorded for this clone. The J gene is TRBJ2-5, the V gene TRBV29-1; perhaps TRBD2 as D (7 bases). V gave up 0 bases and J gave up 5 bases, with 13 bases separating them. The germline V gene has CDR1 SQVTM and CDR2 ANQGSEA. The CDR3 is made up of 14 amino acids. The DNA for the CDR3 is TGCAGCGTTGAAGATCGCGCGGGGGCGGAGACCCAGTACTTC. Its translation: CSVEDRAGAETQYF.

The chain joins TRBV7-2 to TRBJ1-5; 7 nucleotides agree with TRBD1. J was trimmed by 7 bases and V by 4 bases; bases with no gene match: 4. The germline CDR1 and CDR2 sequences are SGHTA and FQGNSA. The length of the CDR3 is 13 residues. Written as DNA, the CDR3 is TGTGCCAGCAGCTATACACAGGGGCAGCCCCAGCATTTT. Its protein product is CASSYTQGQPQHF.

The V and J genes are TRBV6-5 and TRBJ1-1; no clear D. Trimming shortened V by 2 bases and J by 2 bases, and 15 bases separated the two germline ends. CDR1 MNHEY and CDR2 SVGAGI come from the germline V gene. This CDR3 has 16 amino acids. The CDR3 DNA reads as TGTGCCAGCAGTTACGGTGTCGGGAGACTAAACACTGAAGCTTTCTTT. Protein sequence: CASSYGVGRLNTEAFF.

The chain carries TRBV5-1 and TRBJ2-3; D perhaps matches TRBD1 (6 bases). V lost 4 bases and J 2 bases, leaving 11 bases between the germline ends. Germline values: CDR1 SGHRS, CDR2 YFSETQ. This CDR3 has 14 amino acids. This CDR3 is CASSRRDNTDTQYF. The DNA of the CDR3 is TGCGCCAGCAGCCGCCGGGACAACACAGATACGCAGTATTTT.

This clone appeared a few times. Other nucleotide sequences in the sample specify the same CDR3. This chain links TRBV7-9 with TRBJ1-1; D is possibly TRBD1 (5 bases). V was clipped by 2 bases and J by 5 bases, with 9 bases between them. The CDR3 contains 13 residues. Per germline, CDR1 SEHNR and CDR2 FQNEAQ (reference sequence). The CDR3 protein is CASSLQGGTEAFF. DNA for the CDR3: TGTGCCAGCAGCTTACAGGGAGGAACTGAAGCTTTCTTT.

The V and J genes are TRBV28 and TRBJ1-1; perhaps TRBD1 as D (6 bases). V shed 6 bases and J shed 4 bases, with 18 bases lying between them. This CDR3 is built from 15 residues. Germline V lookup: CDR1 MDHEN, CDR2 SYDVKM. CDR3 residues: CASRPSQGLATEAFF. The CDR3 DNA reads as TGTGCCAGCAGGCCATCACAGGGCTTGGCCACTGAAGCTTTCTTT.

The chain employs TRBV6-6 and TRBJ1-2, with 10 bases lining up with TRBD1. This CDR3 has 14 amino acids. In germline, CDR1 is MNHNY, CDR2 SVGAGI (reference sequence). V shed 5 bases, J shed 8 bases, and the junction held 8 bases outside the gene matches. DNA of the CDR3: TGTGCCAGCAGTCCATTGACAGGGGGCGCGGGCTACACCTTC. It encodes CASSPLTGGAGYTF.

As concerns this clone: The sample has other DNA sequences that encode this CDR3 too. V usage is TRBV11-2 and J usage is TRBJ1-2, with a tentative D call TRBD1 (5 bases). CDR1 is SGHAT, CDR2 FQNNGV, per germline. V was shortened by 0 bases and J by 2 bases, with 7 bases between the two germline ends. The CDR3 runs to 14 residues. The CDR3 here is CASSLDRGNYGYTF. The DNA of the CDR3 is TGTGCCAGCAGCTTAGATCGGGGGAACTATGGCTACACCTTC. The full variable domain, completed using reference TRBV11-2 and TRBJ1-2, is EAGVAQSPRYKIIEKRQSVAFWCNPISGHATLYWYQQILGQGPKLLIQFQNNGVVDDSQLPKDRFSAERLKGVDSTLKIQPAKLEDSAVYLCASSLDRGNYGYTFGSGTRLTVV.

V is TRBV10-2 and J is TRBJ2-1; the match to TRBD2 covers 7 bases. In germline, CDR1 is WSHSY, CDR2 SAAADI. CDR3 length: 13 residues. V dropped 4 bases and J dropped 9; count of bases not matched to a gene: 6. The CDR3 reads CASSVGRYSEQFF. The CDR3 DNA is TGCGCCAGCAGTGTCGGGAGGTATAGTGAGCAGTTCTTC.